This TCR beta chain comes out of a study of blood T cells in healthy people across ages. Study observations and caveats: Naive T cell percentage showed a strong correlation with TCR beta diversity. Unsorted PBMCs ruled out conclusive naive versus antigen-experienced comparison. A roughly linear age-dependent decrease characterized TCR beta diversity per million T cells.

This clonotype was recorded a few times. Its matching antigen is unknown. There were healthy Caucasian individuals from Russia, aged about 6 to 95, serving as donors. Next came a second PCR, run for about 7 to 12 cycles, which used a sample-barcoded 5' primer along with a J-beta primer mix. Each CDR3 protein gets one entry after TCRdb re-called the 5' RACE reads with MiXCR. This sample has around 280,000 distinct CDR3 sequences, with roughly a quarter found just once. The germline V gene has CDR1 SQVTM and CDR2 ANQGSEA. This CDR3 spans 13 amino acids. The V gene end was trimmed by 8 bases and the J gene end by 6 bases; junction bases not matched to a gene: 7.

The rearrangement uses TRBV29-1 and TRBJ2-2, with TRBD2 identical over 9 bases. The TCR sequence derives from a woman in her seventies in good health. The source material was blood. The DNA for the CDR3 is TGCAGCACCGCGGGAGGGATTGCCGGGGAGCTGTTTTTT. Translating it yields CSTAGGIAGELFF.